These T cell receptor beta chains were read from a single sample in a study of blood T cell repertoires in COVID-19. Assay: immunoSEQ multiplex PCR; the TCRdb copy retains only in-frame clones and omits some. The sample has around 30,000 clones, approximately 96% seen once. Sequencing input: peripheral blood. These receptors were obtained from a human donor with active COVID-19. The donor label of this sample is uncertain. Both conserved end residues are part of each CDR3. Each record gives: D gene, clone size, J gene, V gene, CDR3 protein, CDR3 DNA. D genes are given only for firm matches. The size entry is marked missing in some rows and otherwise reads once, few, many or a size class.

>.|.|TRBJ1-2|TRBV19
CASSSLTGNYGYTF
TGTGCCAGTAGTTCGTTGACAGGCAACTATGGCTACACCTTC
>.|.|TRBJ1-2|TRBV9
CASSNGLLSELYGYTF
TGTGCCAGCAGCAATGGACTCCTCTCGGAGTTGTATGGCTACACCTTC
>.|.|TRBJ2-1|TRBV18
CASSPPNMGLTYNEQFF
TGTGCCAGCTCACCACCTAACATGGGCCTTACCTACAATGAGCAGTTCTTC
>.|.|TRBJ1-2|TRBV18
CASSPPAGVTNYGYTF
TGTGCCAGCTCACCACCCGCAGGGGTTACTAACTATGGCTACACCTTC
>.|.|TRBJ1-2|TRBV5-6
CASSFQGQNYGYTF
TGTGCCAGCAGCTTCCAGGGACAAAACTATGGCTACACCTTC
>.|.|TRBJ2-2|TRBV28
CASSSRMHRGAVF
TGTGCCAGCAGTTCGAGAATGCACCGGGGAGCTGTTTTT
>.|.|TRBJ1-2|TRBV2
CASLTSGLPSSGYTF
TGTGCCAGCCTTACATCGGGACTTCCCTCCTCTGGCTACACCTTC
>.|.|TRBJ1-1|TRBV6-5
CASQDRDGMNTEAFF
TGTGCCAGCCAGGATCGAGACGGAATGAACACTGAAGCTTTCTTT
>.|.|TRBJ2-2|TRBV2
CASSEVPGTGELFF
TGTGCCAGCAGTGAAGTGCCGGGTACCGGGGAGCTGTTTTTT
>.|.|TRBJ2-1|TRBV29-1
CSVEVWDSAYNEQFF
TGCAGCGTTGAGGTTTGGGACTCAGCCTACAATGAGCAGTTCTTC
>.|.|TRBJ2-1|TRBV2
CASSVVRNRYNEQFF
TGTGCCAGCAGTGTAGTGCGGAATCGTTACAATGAGCAGTTCTTC
>TRBD2|.|TRBJ2-3|TRBV6-6
CASRGTSGTDTQYF
TGTGCCAGCAGGGGGACTAGCGGGACAGATACGCAGTATTTT
>TRBD1|.|TRBJ2-2|TRBV19
CASTSGGTGELFF
TGTGCCAGTACATCAGGGGGAACCGGGGAGCTGTTTTTT
>.|once|TRBJ2-1|TRBV18
CASSPLLGGGYNEQFF
TGTGCCAGCTCACCACTCCTTGGCGGCGGCTACAATGAGCAGTTCTTC
>.|.|TRBJ2-3|TRBV2
CASSGGPGDTQYF
TGTGCCAGCAGCGGGGGGCCTGGAGATACGCAGTATTTT
>TRBD1|.|TRBJ2-3|TRBV7-2
CASSLRTGGTDTQYF
TGTGCCAGCAGCTTAAGGACAGGGGGCACAGATACGCAGTATTTT
>.|few|TRBJ2-7|TRBV4-1
CASSHRQVGDYEQYF
TGCGCCAGCAGCCACCGACAGGTGGGGGACTACGAGCAGTACTTC
>TRBD2|.|TRBJ2-1|TRBV27
CASSLSLSSGRAWAKGYNEQFF
TGTGCCAGCAGTTTATCCCTTTCTAGCGGGAGGGCTTGGGCTAAGGGGTACAATGAGCAGTTCTTC
>.|.|TRBJ2-1|TRBV11-2
CASSLGEAYNEQFF
TGTGCCAGCAGCTTGGGGGAGGCCTACAATGAGCAGTTCTTC
>.|.|TRBJ1-5|TRBV3-1/TRBV3-2
CASSPGQNQPQHF
TGTGCCAGCAGCCCGGGACAAAATCAGCCCCAGCATTTT
>TRBD1|few|TRBJ2-4|TRBV4-3
CASSHTQQGSQYF
TGCGCCAGCAGCCACACACAACAGGGGTCCCAGTACTTC
>.|.|TRBJ2-5|TRBV7-9
CASSWPSEETQYF
TGTGCCAGCAGCTGGCCTAGCGAAGAGACCCAGTACTTC
>TRBD2|.|TRBJ2-1|TRBV24-1
CATSDFTRAGASGNNNEQFF
TGTGCCACCAGTGATTTTACCCGGGCGGGGGCTAGCGGGAACAACAATGAGCAGTTCTTC
>.|once|TRBJ1-4|TRBV3-1/TRBV3-2
CASSPLTATDLFF
TGTGCCAGCAGCCCCTTGACAGCTACCGATCTGTTTTTT
>TRBD2|.|TRBJ2-7|TRBV30
CAWSVRTRTSYEQYF
TGTGCCTGGAGTGTACGGACTAGGACCAGCTACGAGCAGTACTTC
>TRBD1|.|TRBJ1-4|TRBV27
CASSGQGQINEKLFF
TGTGCCAGCAGTGGGCAGGGACAGATTAATGAAAAACTGTTTTTT
>TRBD1|.|TRBJ1-1|TRBV5-1
CASSLAGGAEAFF
TGCGCCAGCAGCTTAGCAGGGGGCGCGGAAGCTTTCTTT
>.|.|TRBJ2-3|TRBV2
CASSWDKSDTQYF
TGTGCCAGCAGTTGGGACAAATCAGATACGCAGTATTTT
>.|.|TRBJ1-1|TRBV5-1
CASSLAAGGNTEAFF
TGCGCCAGCAGCTTGGCCGCGGGCGGGAACACTGAAGCTTTCTTT
>TRBD1|.|TRBJ2-2|TRBV28
CASPDRGTGELFF
TGTGCCAGTCCCGACAGGGGCACCGGGGAGCTGTTTTTT
>TRBD1|.|TRBJ2-7|TRBV2
CASKGQGGSEQYF
TGTGCCAGCAAGGGACAGGGTGGAAGTGAGCAGTACTTC
>.|.|TRBJ1-1|TRBV30
CAWRPSLNTEAFF
TGTGCCTGGAGGCCCAGTCTGAACACTGAAGCTTTCTTT
>TRBD2|few|TRBJ2-1|TRBV9
CASSSRTSGGVSYNEQFF
TGTGCCAGCAGCTCTCGGACTAGCGGGGGGGTATCCTACAATGAGCAGTTCTTC
>TRBD1|.|TRBJ1-2|TRBV19
CASSIGGTVANYGYTF
TGTGCCAGTAGTATAGGGGGGACAGTGGCTAACTATGGCTACACCTTC
>TRBD2|.|TRBJ2-3|TRBV19
CASSTGGEGTDTQYF
TGTGCCAGTAGTACGGGAGGGGAGGGCACAGATACGCAGTATTTT
>.|.|TRBJ1-5|TRBV30
CAWGGRGNQPQHF
TGTGCCTGGGGGGGGAGAGGCAATCAGCCCCAGCATTTT
>TRBD2|.|TRBJ2-4|TRBV14
CASSHHVTGGAKNIQYF
TGTGCCAGCAGCCATCATGTGACGGGAGGGGCCAAAAACATTCAGTACTTC